The present entry profiles one TCR beta chain with its context. Its antigen is unknown. TCRdb keeps only in-frame clones here, not all; method: immunoSEQ multiplex PCR. The sample carries some 90,000 clones, roughly 88% recorded once. The sample comes from a study of T cell responses to AZD1222 COVID-19 vaccine. Study conclusions and caveats: At 160-218 and 743-854, vaccine-associated CD4 TCRs were dominant, and they spanned spike.

This clonotype originated in an adult in good health. Source: peripheral blood, taken on day 0 of AZD1222 vaccination.

The CDR3 sequence: CASKPSGVGAKNIQYF. The CDR3 DNA sequence: TGTGCCAGCAAGCCCTCGGGTGTCGGGGCCAAAAACATTCAGTACTTC. This sequence joins TRBV5-4 and TRBJ2-4; no reliable D call. Germline V gene data show CDR1 as SGHNT and CDR2 as YYREEE (reference sequence). V lost 6 bases to trimming and J lost 1 base, with 17 bases between them. This CDR3 has 16 amino acids.